This is a list of T cell receptor beta chains from one sample in a study of glioma-infiltrating T cells after dendritic cell vaccination. Clones were read by immunoSEQ multiplex PCR, and TCRdb kept only the in-frame ones, dropping some. The repertoire holds some 78,000 clones, with less than 85% as singletons. The sample was blood, taken after dendritic cell vaccination. Every receptor here comes from a human donor with glioblastoma. Each CDR3 is given without its conserved first and last residue. The order of the fields is V gene, CDR3 protein.

V: TRBV27; CDR3: ASSLFLRNTEAF
V: TRBV7-9; CDR3: ASHTSGRALDTQY
V: TRBV7-9; CDR3: ASSLGGARVDSPLH
V: TRBV4-1; CDR3: ASSHEGQGNSPLH
V: TRBV25-1; CDR3: ASSEAGQAYGYT
V: TRBV7-2; CDR3: ASSSGDSANQPQH
V: TRBV7-2; CDR3: ASSSGVSNEKLF
V: TRBV5-4; CDR3: ASSLEFREAF
V: TRBV13; CDR3: ASSPPGAGEYEQY
V: TRBV5-1; CDR3: ASSPRSITTGETQY
V: TRBV4-1; CDR3: ASSQDQAQPAF
V: TRBV19; CDR3: ASRIRTGELF
V: TRBV6-1; CDR3: ASRVGNTGELF
V: TRBV11-3; CDR3: ASSTRGDRVNEQY
V: TRBV7-3; CDR3: ASSGGGRQETQY
V: TRBV2; CDR3: ASSPHDRVGQPQH
V: TRBV14; CDR3: ASSLDWSTSQY
V: TRBV29-1; CDR3: SVEGEGTKGSYEQY
V: TRBV7-2; CDR3: ASSAAGGKADTQY
V: TRBV21-1; CDR3: DNGGGADTQY
V: TRBV7-7; CDR3: ASSPWGQNTEAF
V: TRBV5-1; CDR3: ASSWGATSGRPSTDTQY
V: TRBV30; CDR3: AWSVGGTGKSESEQY
V: TRBV7-3; CDR3: ASSLDGPGTAFLGKNIQY
V: TRBV5-1; CDR3: ASSGVARGETQY
V: TRBV18; CDR3: ASAREGLAAEAGQY
V: TRBV27; CDR3: ASSPGGAGAAYEQY
V: TRBV5-1; CDR3: ASSLGTGVEETQY
V: TRBV19; CDR3: ASSWDRGTYEQY
V: TRBV2; CDR3: ASCWTGEDEQY
V: TRBV19; CDR3: ASSTKGAGTGSYEQY
V: TRBV10-3; CDR3: ALGLAGYEQY
V: TRBV4-3; CDR3: ASSYTDRKETQY
V: TRBV6-5; CDR3: ASQGSNNEKLF
V: TRBV5-1; CDR3: ASSLEGQGGPMNTEAF
V: TRBV9; CDR3: ASSVGGGGGELF
V: TRBV4-1; CDR3: ASSQGTGGGNEQF
V: TRBV7-3; CDR3: ASSLSGFTGELF
V: TRBV6-5; CDR3: ASSYSDRGYEQY
V: TRBV9; CDR3: ASATGGTYGYT
V: TRBV27; CDR3: ASQIRGRGLAGVADTQY
V: TRBV7-8; CDR3: ASSPLYEQY
V: TRBV6-5; CDR3: ASSPGTGGLGELF
V: TRBV29-1; CDR3: SVGQRREKLF
V: TRBV5-1; CDR3: ASSLGLRQGASGELF
V: TRBV6-1; CDR3: ASKPDGAKNIQY
V: TRBV19; CDR3: ASSIDRGGFSNQPQH